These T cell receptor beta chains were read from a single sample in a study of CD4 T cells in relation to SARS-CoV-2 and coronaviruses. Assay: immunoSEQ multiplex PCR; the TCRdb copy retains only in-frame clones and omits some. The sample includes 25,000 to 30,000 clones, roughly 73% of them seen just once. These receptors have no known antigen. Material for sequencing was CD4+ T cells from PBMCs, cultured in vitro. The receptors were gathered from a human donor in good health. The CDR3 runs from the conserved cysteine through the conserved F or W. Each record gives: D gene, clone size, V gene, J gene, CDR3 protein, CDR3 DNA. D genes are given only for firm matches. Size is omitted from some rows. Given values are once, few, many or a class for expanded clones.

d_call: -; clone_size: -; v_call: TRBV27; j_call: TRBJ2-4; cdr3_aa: CASSLRQKNIQYF; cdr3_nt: TGTGCCAGCAGTTTGAGACAGAAAAACATTCAGTACTTC
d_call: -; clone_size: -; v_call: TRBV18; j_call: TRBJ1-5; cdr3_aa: CASSAGGRSKGNQPQHF; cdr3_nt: TGTGCCAGCTCGGCGGGGGGGAGAAGTAAAGGCAATCAGCCCCAGCATTTT
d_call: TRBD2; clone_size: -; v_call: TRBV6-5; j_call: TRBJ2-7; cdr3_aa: CASTRTSGSYEQYF; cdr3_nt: TGTGCCAGCACTAGGACTAGCGGTTCCTACGAGCAGTACTTC
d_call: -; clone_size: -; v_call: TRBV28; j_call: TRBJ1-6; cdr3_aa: CASRNDGEYNSPLHF; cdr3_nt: TGTGCCAGCAGGAACGACGGTGAGTATAATTCACCCCTCCACTTT
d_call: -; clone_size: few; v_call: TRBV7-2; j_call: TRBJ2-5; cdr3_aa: CASSLSPRTQYF; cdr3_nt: TGTGCCAGCAGCTTAAGTCCCCGGACCCAGTACTTC
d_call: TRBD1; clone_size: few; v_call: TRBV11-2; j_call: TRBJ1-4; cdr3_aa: CASRLSRIGDRGEKLFF; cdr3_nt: TGTGCCAGCAGACTTAGTAGGATAGGGGACAGGGGTGAAAAACTGTTTTTT
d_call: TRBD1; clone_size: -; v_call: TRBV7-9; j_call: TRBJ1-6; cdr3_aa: CASSLQGAGNSPLHF; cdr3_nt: TGTGCCAGCAGCCTACAGGGGGCAGGTAATTCACCCCTCCACTTT
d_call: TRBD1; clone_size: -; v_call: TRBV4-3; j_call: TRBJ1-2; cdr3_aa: CASSDRDRGLDYGYTF; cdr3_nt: TGCGCCAGCAGCGACCGGGACAGGGGACTTGACTATGGCTACACCTTC
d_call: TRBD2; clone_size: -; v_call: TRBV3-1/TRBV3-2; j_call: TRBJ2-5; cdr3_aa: CASSQGLTSGGQETQYF; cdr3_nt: TGTGCCAGCAGCCAGGGACTGACTAGCGGGGGGCAAGAGACCCAGTACTTC
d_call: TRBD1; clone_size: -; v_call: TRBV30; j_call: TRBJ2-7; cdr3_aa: CASDRASGEQYF; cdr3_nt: TGTGCCTCGGACAGGGCTTCGGGAGAGCAGTACTTC
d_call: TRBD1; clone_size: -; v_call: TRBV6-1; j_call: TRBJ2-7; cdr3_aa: CASSEVGTVYEQYF; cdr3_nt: TGTGCCAGCAGTGAAGTGGGGACAGTCTACGAGCAGTACTTC
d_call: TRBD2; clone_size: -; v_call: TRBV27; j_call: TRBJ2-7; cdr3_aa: CASTAAGGGYEQYF; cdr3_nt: TGTGCCAGCACCGCAGCGGGGGGAGGCTACGAGCAGTACTTC
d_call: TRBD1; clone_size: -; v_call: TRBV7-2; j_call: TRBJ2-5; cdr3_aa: CASSLRQGRSSLDF; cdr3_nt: TGTGCCAGCAGCTTACGACAGGGGAGGTCTTCGTTAGACTTC
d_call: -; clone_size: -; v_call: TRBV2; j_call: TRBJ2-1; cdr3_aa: CASRLQVPNEQFF; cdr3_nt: TGTGCCAGCAGGCTACAGGTCCCCAATGAGCAGTTCTTC
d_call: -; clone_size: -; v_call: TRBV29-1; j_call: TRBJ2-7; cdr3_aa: CSVELWNYEQYF; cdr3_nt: TGCAGCGTTGAGCTTTGGAACTACGAGCAGTACTTC
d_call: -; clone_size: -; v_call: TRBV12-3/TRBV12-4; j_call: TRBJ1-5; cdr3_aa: CASSLMGQPQHF; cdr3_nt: TGTGCCAGCAGTTTGATGGGCCAGCCCCAGCATTTT
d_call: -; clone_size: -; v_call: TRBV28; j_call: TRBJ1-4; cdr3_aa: CASSRNGRNLSWF; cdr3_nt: TGTGCCAGCAGCCGCAATGGGCGAAACCTCTCATGGTTT
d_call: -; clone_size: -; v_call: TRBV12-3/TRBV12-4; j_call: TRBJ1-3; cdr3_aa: CASSLGPGNTIYF; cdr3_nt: TGTGCCAGCAGTTTGGGACCGGGAAACACCATATATTTT
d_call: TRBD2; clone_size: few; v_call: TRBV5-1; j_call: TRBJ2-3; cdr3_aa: CASSLGRGGDTQYF; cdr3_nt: TGCGCCAGCAGCTTGGGGCGCGGGGGAGATACGCAGTATTTT
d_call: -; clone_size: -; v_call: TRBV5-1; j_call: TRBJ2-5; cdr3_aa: CASSHPLGGSRETQYF; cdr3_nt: TGCGCCAGCAGCCATCCTCTCGGAGGATCACGAGAGACCCAGTACTTC
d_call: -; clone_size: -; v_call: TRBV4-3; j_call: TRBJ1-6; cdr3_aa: CASSPLGTGSPLHF; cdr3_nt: TGCGCCAGCAGCCCTCTAGGTACAGGGTCACCCCTCCACTTT
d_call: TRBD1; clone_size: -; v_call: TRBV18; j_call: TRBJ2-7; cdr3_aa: CASSPGDSSYEQYF; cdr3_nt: TGTGCCAGCTCACCGGGGGACAGTTCCTACGAGCAGTACTTC
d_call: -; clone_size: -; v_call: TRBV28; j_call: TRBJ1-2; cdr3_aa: CASSYSGGRRYGYTF; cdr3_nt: TGTGCCAGCAGTTATAGTGGCGGACGAAGATATGGCTACACCTTC
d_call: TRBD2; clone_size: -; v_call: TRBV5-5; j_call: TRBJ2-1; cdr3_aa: CASSLEGGRASNEQFF; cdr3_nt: TGTGCCAGCAGCCTGGAAGGCGGGAGGGCCTCGAATGAGCAGTTCTTC
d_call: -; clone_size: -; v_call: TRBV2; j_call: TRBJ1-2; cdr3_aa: CASSEAGTLRGYGYTF; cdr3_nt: TGTGCCAGCAGTGAAGCCGGAACCCTACGGGGATATGGCTACACCTTC
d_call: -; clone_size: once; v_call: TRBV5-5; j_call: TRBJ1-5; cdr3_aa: CASSLVGHVGGQPQHF; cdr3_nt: TGTGCCAGCAGCTTGGTAGGTCACGTCGGAGGTCAGCCCCAGCATTTT
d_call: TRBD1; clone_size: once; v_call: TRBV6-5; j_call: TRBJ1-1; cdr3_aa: CASSSTGENTEAFF; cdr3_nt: TGTGCCAGCAGTTCGACAGGGGAGAACACTGAAGCTTTCTTT
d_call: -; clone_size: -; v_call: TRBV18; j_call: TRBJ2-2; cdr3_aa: CASSPLGDTGELFF; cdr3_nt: TGTGCCAGCTCACCCCTTGGGGACACCGGGGAGCTGTTTTTT
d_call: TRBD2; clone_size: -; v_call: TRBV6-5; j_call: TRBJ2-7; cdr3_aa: CASSYGTRDYEQYF; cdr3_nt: TGTGCCAGCAGTTACGGGACTAGGGACTACGAGCAGTACTTC
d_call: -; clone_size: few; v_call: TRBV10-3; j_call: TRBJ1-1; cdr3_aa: CAISESRSGSRVEAFF; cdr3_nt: TGTGCCATCAGTGAGTCGAGGTCGGGCAGCCGGGTTGAAGCTTTCTTT
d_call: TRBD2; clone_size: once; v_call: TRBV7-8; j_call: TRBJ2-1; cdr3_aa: CASSSSPGGGVAEQFF; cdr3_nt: TGTGCCAGCAGCTCTAGTCCCGGGGGGGGAGTTGCTGAGCAGTTCTTC